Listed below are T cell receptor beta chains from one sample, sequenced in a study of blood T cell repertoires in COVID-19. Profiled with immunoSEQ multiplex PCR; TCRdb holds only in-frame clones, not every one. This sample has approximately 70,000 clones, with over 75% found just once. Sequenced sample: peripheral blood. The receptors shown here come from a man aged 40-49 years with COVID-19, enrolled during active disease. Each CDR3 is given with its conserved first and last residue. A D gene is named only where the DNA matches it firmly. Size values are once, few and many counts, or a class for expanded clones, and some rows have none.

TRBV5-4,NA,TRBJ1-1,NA,TGTGCCAGCAGCCAGGGTGGTGCCTTATCAACTGAAGCTTTCTTT,CASSQGGALSTEAFF
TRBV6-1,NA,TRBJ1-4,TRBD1,TGTGCCAGCAGTGACCCCCCGGACAGGGGGCTCGAAAAACTGTTTTTT,CASSDPPDRGLEKLFF
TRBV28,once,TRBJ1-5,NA,TGTGCCAGCACCGACTATAGCAATCAGCCCCAGCATTTT,CASTDYSNQPQHF
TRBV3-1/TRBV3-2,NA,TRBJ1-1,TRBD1,TGTGCCAGCAGCCACGGGGACAGGGGGTACACTGAAGCTTTCTTT,CASSHGDRGYTEAFF
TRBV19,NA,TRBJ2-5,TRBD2,TGTGCCAGTAGTATAGAGGGAGGGCGCGGAGAGACCCAGTACTTC,CASSIEGGRGETQYF
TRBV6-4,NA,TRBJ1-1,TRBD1,TGTGCCAGCAGCCCTAGGGACAGGATAGAAGCTTTCTTT,CASSPRDRIEAFF
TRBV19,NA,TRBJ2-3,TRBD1,TGTGCCAGTAGACCGGGACAGGGGCCGACAGATACGCAGTATTTT,CASRPGQGPTDTQYF
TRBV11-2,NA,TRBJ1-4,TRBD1,TGTGCCAGCAGCTCCTCTAGGCAGGGGGGAAAACTGTTTTTT,CASSSSRQGGKLFF
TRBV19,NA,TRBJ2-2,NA,TGTGCCAGTAGTATACCTAGGGGCACGAACACCGGGGAGCTGTTTTTT,CASSIPRGTNTGELFF
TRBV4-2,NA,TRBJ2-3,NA,TGTGCCAGCAGCCAAACTGGGGACATTGCGGGCACGCAGTATTTT,CASSQTGDIAGTQYF
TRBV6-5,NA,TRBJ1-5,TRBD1,TGTGCCAGCAGACCGGGACAGAATATTCAGCCCCAGCATTTT,CASRPGQNIQPQHF
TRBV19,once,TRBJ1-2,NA,TGTGCCAGTAGTATGGGAGGACAAGTGGATGGCTACACCTTC,CASSMGGQVDGYTF
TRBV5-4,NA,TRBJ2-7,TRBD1,TGTGCCAGCAGCCGCCCGGGACAGGGTAGTTACGAGCAGTACTTC,CASSRPGQGSYEQYF
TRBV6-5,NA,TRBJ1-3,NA,TGTGCCAGCAGTTACGAGCAGGTCTCTGGAAACACCATATATTTT,CASSYEQVSGNTIYF
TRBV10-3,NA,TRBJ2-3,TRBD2,TGTGCCATCACTAGCGGGGACGGCACAGATACGCAGTATTTT,CAITSGDGTDTQYF
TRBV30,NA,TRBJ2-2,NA,TGTGCCTGGAGTGTATCAGGGGTAAACGCGAACACCGGGGAGCTGTTTTTT,CAWSVSGVNANTGELFF
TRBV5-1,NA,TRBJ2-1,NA,TGCGCCAGCAGCTTTTCGTTAGTCGTTAATGAGCAGTTCTTC,CASSFSLVVNEQFF
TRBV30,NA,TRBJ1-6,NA,TGTGCCTGCTCGACAGCTTATAATTCACCCCTCCACTTT,CACSTAYNSPLHF